This T cell receptor (beta chain) is from a study of T cells after yellow fever vaccination. General study points: Abundant clonotypes (contaminants from the bulk population) could be present in FACS-sorted repertoires.

V was clipped by 2 bases and J by 3 bases; unmatched bases: 4. The CDR3 has 14 residues. Germline values: CDR1 SGHTA, CDR2 FQGNSA. This clonotype was seen a few times. Its antigen is not identified. TCRdb redid the calling of the 5' RACE reads with MiXCR, one entry per CDR3 protein. The data contain hundreds of thousands of distinct CDR3 sequences, 13% of them seen just once; the ten biggest clones take up around an eighth. V and J are TRBV7-2 and TRBJ2-7; 7 bases are a match to TRBD2. The TCR originated in a man aged 25 to 40 who received the YFV17D yellow fever vaccine. This specimen consisted of PBMCs, obtained on the day of the yellow fever booster vaccination. The CDR3 protein is CASSLRIAGYEQYF. The CDR3 DNA reads TGTGCCAGCAGCTTAAGGATAGCGGGCTACGAGCAGTACTTC.